Listed below are T cell receptor beta chains from one sample, sequenced in a study of blood T cells in healthy people across ages. TCRdb analysed the 5' RACE reads with MiXCR anew, one entry per CDR3 protein. The data hold 500,000 to 700,000 distinct CDR3 sequences, with 25% to 35% observed a single time. Sequencing was performed on blood. The receptors stem from a woman older than 75 in good health. Both conserved end residues are part of each CDR3. A D gene is named only where the DNA matches it firmly. The size entry is marked missing in some rows and otherwise reads once, few, many or a size class.

TRBD2,many,TRBV4-1,TRBJ2-3,TGCGCCAGCAGCCAAAAAGGACTAGCGGGGACCAGCACAGATACGCAGTATTTT,CASSQKGLAGTSTDTQYF
NA,NA,TRBV7-9,TRBJ1-4,TGTGCCAGCAGCTTAGGAGGTGGGGTTAATGAAAAACTGTTTTTT,CASSLGGGVNEKLFF
NA,few,TRBV10-3,TRBJ2-2,TGTGCCATAGGGATTGCCGGGGAGCTGTTTTTT,CAIGIAGELFF
NA,many,TRBV12-3/TRBV12-4,TRBJ2-7,TGTGCCAGCAGGAGAGCTTACGAGCAGTACTTC,CASRRAYEQYF
NA,NA,TRBV6-4,TRBJ1-1,TGTGCCAGCAGCGCGGGAATATTAGGCACTGAAGCTTTCTTT,CASSAGILGTEAFF
TRBD1,many,TRBV12-3/TRBV12-4,TRBJ2-2,TGTGCCAGCAGTCGACAGGGGGCCACCGGGGAGCTGTTTTTT,CASSRQGATGELFF
NA,NA,TRBV29-1,TRBJ2-1,TGCAGCGCCCCCCACCCAGGGGCTCGACACAATGAGCAGTTCTTC,CSAPHPGARHNEQFF
NA,NA,TRBV6-5,TRBJ2-3,TGTGCCAGCAGTTACTTTGGGGGGCTCTCTACGCAGTATTTT,CASSYFGGLSTQYF
NA,many,TRBV10-3,TRBJ2-7,TGTGCCATCAGTGTTCAGGGACGCTCCTACGAGCAGTACTTC,CAISVQGRSYEQYF
TRBD1,many,TRBV20-1,TRBJ1-2,TGCAGTGCTCACACAGGGGGTGACTATGGCTACACCTTC,CSAHTGGDYGYTF
TRBD2,many,TRBV27,TRBJ2-3,TGTGCCAGCAGTCCGCTCGCCAGGGGGACTAGCGGGAGGTATACGCAGTATTTT,CASSPLARGTSGRYTQYF